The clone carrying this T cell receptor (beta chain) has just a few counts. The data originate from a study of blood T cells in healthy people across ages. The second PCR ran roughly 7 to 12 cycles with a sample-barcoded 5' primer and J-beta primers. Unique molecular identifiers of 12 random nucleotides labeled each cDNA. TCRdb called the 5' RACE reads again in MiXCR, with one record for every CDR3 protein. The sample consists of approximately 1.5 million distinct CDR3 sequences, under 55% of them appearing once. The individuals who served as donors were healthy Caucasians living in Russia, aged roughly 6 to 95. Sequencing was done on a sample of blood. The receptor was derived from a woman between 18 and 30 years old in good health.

CDR3: CASSYMGGISNQPQHF. In DNA, the CDR3 is TGTGCCAGCAGCTATATGGGGGGGATTAGCAATCAGCCCCAGCATTTT. The rearrangement uses TRBV7-2 and TRBJ1-5, with D perhaps matching TRBD1 (5 bases). The V gene's germline CDR1 is SGHTA and CDR2 FQGNSA. The CDR3 covers 16 residues. V was clipped by 4 bases and J by 0 bases, with 13 bases between them.